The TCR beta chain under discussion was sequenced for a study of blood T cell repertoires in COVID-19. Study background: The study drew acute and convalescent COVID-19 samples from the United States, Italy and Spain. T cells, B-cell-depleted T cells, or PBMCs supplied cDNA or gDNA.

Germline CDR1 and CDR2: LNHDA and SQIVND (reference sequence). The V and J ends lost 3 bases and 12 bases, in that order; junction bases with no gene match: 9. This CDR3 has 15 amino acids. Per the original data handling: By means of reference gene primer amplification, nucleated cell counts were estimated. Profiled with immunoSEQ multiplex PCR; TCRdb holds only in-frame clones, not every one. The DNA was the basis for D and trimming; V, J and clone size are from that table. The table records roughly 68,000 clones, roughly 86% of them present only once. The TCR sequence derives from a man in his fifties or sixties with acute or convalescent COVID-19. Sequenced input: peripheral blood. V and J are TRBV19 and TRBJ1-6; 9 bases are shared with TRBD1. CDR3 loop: CASSMDRGPIGPLHF. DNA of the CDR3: TGTGCCAGTAGTATGGACAGGGGCCCAATTGGACCCCTCCACTTT.